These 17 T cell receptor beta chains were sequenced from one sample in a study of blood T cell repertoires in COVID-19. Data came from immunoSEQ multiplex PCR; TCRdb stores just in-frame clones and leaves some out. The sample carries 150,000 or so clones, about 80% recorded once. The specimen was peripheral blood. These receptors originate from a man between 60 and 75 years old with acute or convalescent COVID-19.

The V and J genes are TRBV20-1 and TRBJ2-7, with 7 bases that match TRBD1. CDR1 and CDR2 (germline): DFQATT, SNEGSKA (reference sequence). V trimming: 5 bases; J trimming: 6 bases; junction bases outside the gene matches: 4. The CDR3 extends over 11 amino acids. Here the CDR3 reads CSASTGVEQYF. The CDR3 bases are TGCAGTGCTTCTACAGGGGTCGAGCAGTACTTC.

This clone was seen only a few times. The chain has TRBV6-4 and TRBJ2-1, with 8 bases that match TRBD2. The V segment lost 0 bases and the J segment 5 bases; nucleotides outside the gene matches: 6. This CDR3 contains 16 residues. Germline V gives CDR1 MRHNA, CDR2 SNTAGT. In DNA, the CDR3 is TGTGCCAGCAGTGACTCGAAAGCGGGGGACCACAATGAGCAGTTCTTC. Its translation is CASSDSKAGDHNEQFF.

CDR3 sequence (DNA): TGTGCCAGCAGCGTAGGTTGGGAGGGGAGTCAGCCCCAGCATTTT. Translated: CASSVGWEGSQPQHF. The genes are TRBV9 and TRBJ1-5, with a weak D call TRBD1 (5 bases). Between the trimmed V and J ends, which lost 0 bases and 6 bases, there was a span of 13 bases. This CDR3 comprises 15 residues. CDR1 is SGDLS, CDR2 YYNGEE, per germline.

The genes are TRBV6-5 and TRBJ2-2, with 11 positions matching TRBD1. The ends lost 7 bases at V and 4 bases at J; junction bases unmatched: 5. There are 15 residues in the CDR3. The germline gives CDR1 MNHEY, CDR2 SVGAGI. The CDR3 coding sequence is TGTGCCAGCAAAGGACAGGGGGCGTCCACCGGGGAGCTGTTTTTT. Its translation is CASKGQGASTGELFF.

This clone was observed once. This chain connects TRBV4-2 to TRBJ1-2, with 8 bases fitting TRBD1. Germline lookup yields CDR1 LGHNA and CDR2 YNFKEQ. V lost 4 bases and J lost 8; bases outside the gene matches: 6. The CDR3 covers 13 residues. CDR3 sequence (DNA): TGTGCCAGCAGCCCAGACAGGGGCGGGGGCTACACCTTC. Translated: CASSPDRGGGYTF.

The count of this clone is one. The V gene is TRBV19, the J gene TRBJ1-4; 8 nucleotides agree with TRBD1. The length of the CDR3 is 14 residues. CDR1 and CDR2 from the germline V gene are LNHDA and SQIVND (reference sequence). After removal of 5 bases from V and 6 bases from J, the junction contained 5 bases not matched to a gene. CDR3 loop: CASSLTGVHEKLFF. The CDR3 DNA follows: TGTGCCAGTAGTCTGACAGGGGTCCATGAAAAACTGTTTTTT.

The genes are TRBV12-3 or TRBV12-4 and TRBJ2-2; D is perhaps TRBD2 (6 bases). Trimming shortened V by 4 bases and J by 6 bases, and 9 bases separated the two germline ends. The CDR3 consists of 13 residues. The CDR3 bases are TGTGCCAGCAGTTCGGGGGACCCCGGGGAGCTGTTTTTT. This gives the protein CASSSGDPGELFF.

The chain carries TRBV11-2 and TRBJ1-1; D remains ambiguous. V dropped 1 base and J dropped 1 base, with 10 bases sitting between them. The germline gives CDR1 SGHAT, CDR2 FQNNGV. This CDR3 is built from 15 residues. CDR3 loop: CASSLARVWNTEAFF. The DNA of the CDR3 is TGTGCCAGCAGCTTAGCTCGGGTTTGGAACACTGAAGCTTTCTTT.

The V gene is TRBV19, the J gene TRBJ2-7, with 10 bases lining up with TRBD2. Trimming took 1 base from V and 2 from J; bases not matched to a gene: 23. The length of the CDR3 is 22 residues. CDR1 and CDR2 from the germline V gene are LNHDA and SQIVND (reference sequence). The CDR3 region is CASSIGSGTGIGLAEAAYEQYF. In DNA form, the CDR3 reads TGTGCCAGTAGTATAGGATCGGGGACTGGGATCGGACTAGCGGAGGCCGCCTACGAGCAGTACTTC.

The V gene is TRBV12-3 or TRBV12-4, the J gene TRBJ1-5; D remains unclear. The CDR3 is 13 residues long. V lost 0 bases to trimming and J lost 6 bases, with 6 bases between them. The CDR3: CASSLAPSQPQHF. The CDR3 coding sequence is TGTGCCAGCAGTTTAGCGCCCAGTCAGCCCCAGCATTTT.

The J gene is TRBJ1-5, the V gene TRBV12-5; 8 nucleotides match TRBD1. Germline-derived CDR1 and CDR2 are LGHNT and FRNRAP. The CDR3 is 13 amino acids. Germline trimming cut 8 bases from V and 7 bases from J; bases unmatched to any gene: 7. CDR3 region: CASSPQGGQPQHF. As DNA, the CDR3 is TGTGCTAGTAGCCCACAGGGGGGACAGCCCCAGCATTTT. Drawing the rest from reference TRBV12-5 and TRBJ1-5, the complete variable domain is DARVTQTPRHKVTEMGQEVTMRCQPILGHNTVFWYRQTMMQGLELLAYFRNRAPLDDSGMPKDRFSAEMPDATLATLKIQPSEPRDSAVYFCASSPQGGQPQHFGDGTRLSIL.

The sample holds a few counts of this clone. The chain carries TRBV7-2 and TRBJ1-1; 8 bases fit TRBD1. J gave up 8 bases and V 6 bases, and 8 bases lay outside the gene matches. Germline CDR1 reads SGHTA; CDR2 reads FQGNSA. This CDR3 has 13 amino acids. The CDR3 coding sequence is TGTGCCAGCAGTCCAGACAGGGGCTCCGAAGCTTTCTTT. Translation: CASSPDRGSEAFF.

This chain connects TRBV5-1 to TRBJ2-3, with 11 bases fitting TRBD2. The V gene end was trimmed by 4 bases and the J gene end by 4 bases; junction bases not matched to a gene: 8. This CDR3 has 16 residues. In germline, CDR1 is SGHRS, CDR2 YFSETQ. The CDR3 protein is CASSLPALAGADTQYF. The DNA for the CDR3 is TGCGCCAGCAGCCTCCCGGCACTAGCGGGAGCAGATACGCAGTATTTT.

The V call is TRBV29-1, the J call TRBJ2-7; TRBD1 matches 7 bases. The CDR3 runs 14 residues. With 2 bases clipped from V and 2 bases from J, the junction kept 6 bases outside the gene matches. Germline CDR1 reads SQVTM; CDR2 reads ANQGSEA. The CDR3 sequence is CSVEPRTGAYEQYF. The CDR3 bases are TGCAGCGTTGAACCTAGGACAGGAGCCTACGAGCAGTACTTC.

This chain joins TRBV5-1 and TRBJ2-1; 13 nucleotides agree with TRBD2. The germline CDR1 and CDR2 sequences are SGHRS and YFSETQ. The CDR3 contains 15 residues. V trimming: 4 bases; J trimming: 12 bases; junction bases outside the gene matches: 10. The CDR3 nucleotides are TGCGCCAGCAGCCCGGGACTAGCGGGAACGGGGGGGCAGTTCTTC. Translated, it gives CASSPGLAGTGGQFF.

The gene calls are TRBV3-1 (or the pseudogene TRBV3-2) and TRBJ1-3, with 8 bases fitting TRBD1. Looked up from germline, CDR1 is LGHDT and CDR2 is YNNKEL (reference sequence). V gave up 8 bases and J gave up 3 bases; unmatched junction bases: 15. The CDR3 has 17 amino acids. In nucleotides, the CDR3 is TGTGCCAGCCACCCCCCACCGGACAGGGAAGGTGGAAACACCATATATTTT. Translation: CASHPPPDREGGNTIYF.

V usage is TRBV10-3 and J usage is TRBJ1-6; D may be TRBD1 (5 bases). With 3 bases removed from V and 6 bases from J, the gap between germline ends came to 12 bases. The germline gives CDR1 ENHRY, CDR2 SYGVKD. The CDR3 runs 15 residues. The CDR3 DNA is TGTGCCATCAGTGAAGGGGATAGGGGTAATTCACCCCTCCACTTT. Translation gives CAISEGDRGNSPLHF.